The entry below describes one T cell receptor (beta chain). The data were obtained in a study of blood T cell repertoires in COVID-19. Overall study context: Some COVID-19 samples were acute and others convalescent; all came from the United States, Italy and Spain. Sources were T cells, B-cell-depleted T cells, or PBMCs; the material itself was cDNA or gDNA.

As processed by the authors: By means of reference gene primer amplification, nucleated cell counts were estimated. Measured with immunoSEQ multiplex PCR; TCRdb has only the in-frame clones, and not every one. For V, J and clone size, that table is used; D and trimming come from the DNA. The profile shows about 140,000 clones, approximately 90% of them singletons. The TCR sequence derives from a woman aged 60-75 years with active COVID-19. Sample: peripheral blood.

CDR3 in amino acids: CASGPEGATGELFF. CDR3 nucleotides: TGCGCCAGCGGCCCGGAGGGGGCAACCGGGGAGCTGTTTTTT. The gene calls are TRBV5-1 and TRBJ2-2; maybe TRBD1 (7 bases). This CDR3 has 14 residues. Trimming took off 7 bases at V and 5 bases at J, with 15 bases between the two ends. CDR1 is SGHRS and CDR2 is YFSETQ in the germline V gene. The complete variable domain, with remaining parts taken from reference TRBV5-1 and TRBJ2-2, reads KAGVTQTPRYLIKTRGQQVTLSCSPISGHRSVSWYQQTPGQGLQFLFEYFSETQRNKGNFPGRFSGRQFSNSRSEMNVSTLELGDSALYLCASGPEGATGELFFGEGSRLTVL.